The next 4 T cell receptor beta chains were all read from a single sample in a study of technical replicates of blood from four donors. Clones were sequenced by immunoSEQ multiplex PCR, and TCRdb holds only the in-frame ones, with some missing. The table lists tens of thousands of clones, 85% to 95% of them singletons. Sequences were obtained from T cells isolated from PBMCs. The receptors stem from a human donor in good health.

The DNA of the CDR3 is TGTGCCAGCATTGATGATTATGAGCGAGGGAACACTGAAGCTTTCTTT. It specifies CASIDDYERGNTEAFF. V gene TRBV6-4 combines with J gene TRBJ1-1; D gene uncertain. This CDR3 spans 16 amino acids. In germline, CDR1 is MRHNA, CDR2 SNTAGT. V dropped 7 bases and J dropped 1 base, with 19 bases sitting between them.

The chain combines TRBV5-3 with TRBJ1-3; D is perhaps TRBD1 (5 bases). TRBV5-3 carries the ORF label, with uncertain function. Trimming left V 2 bases short and J 2 bases short, with 8 bases between. CDR3 length: 14 amino acids. CDR3 region: CARSLRGAGNTIYF. For the CDR3, the DNA is TGTGCCAGAAGCTTACGGGGGGCTGGAAACACCATATATTTT.

Notes on this clone: Compared with germline, one end of the junction differs, possibly owing to a read error. The chain joins TRBV7-7 to TRBJ2-1; TRBD1 aligns across 10 bases. CDR3 size: 14 residues. From germline, CDR1 is SSHAT and CDR2 FNYEAQ (reference sequence). The CDR3 bases are TGTGCTAGCAGCTTCGGGACAGGGGTCAATGAGCAGTTCTTC. This encodes CASSFGTGVNEQFF.

The V call is TRBV13, the J call TRBJ2-1; 7 nucleotides agree with TRBD2. V was clipped by 3 bases and J by 1 base; unmatched bases: 12. This CDR3 has 18 amino acids. Germline assignment: CDR1 PRHDT and CDR2 FYEKMQ (reference sequence). In DNA form, the CDR3 reads TGTGCCAGCAGCTTCTTTCGGGGGGTAGCGGATTCCTACAATGAGCAGTTCTTC. It codes for CASSFFRGVADSYNEQFF.